This T cell receptor (beta chain) was identified in a study of patients and donors after allogeneic stem cell transplantation. This clonotype was seen a few times. The germline V gene has CDR1 KGHSH and CDR2 LQKENI. This CDR3 is 14 amino acids long. V was shortened by 3 bases and J by 8 bases, with 11 bases between the two germline ends. TCRdb re-analysed the RT-PCR reads in MiXCR, keeping a single row per CDR3 protein. This table holds 90,000 to 130,000 distinct CDR3 sequences, approximately 40% found once. The sample taken for sequencing was blood, either unsorted or a sorted T cell fraction (not recorded which). J is TRBJ1-6 and V is TRBV18; D is unresolved. The receptor's source is a human donor who was either an allogeneic HSCT recipient or a stem cell or donor lymphocyte infusion donor (not recorded which). It is not recorded whose cells these are; they may come from a transplant donor. The chain's CDR3 is CASSPWVGDSPLHF. In DNA form, the CDR3 reads TGTGCCAGCTCACCGTGGGTCGGGGATTCACCCCTCCACTTT.